The 6 T cell receptor beta chains below come from one sample, sequenced in a study of blood T cell repertoires in COVID-19. Sequenced by immunoSEQ multiplex PCR; TCRdb stores in-frame clones only, minus some. The sample lists around 450,000 clones; nearly 90% were seen once. What was sequenced was PBMCs or T cells enriched from blood (not recorded which). These receptors all stem from a woman in her late teens or twenties with acute COVID-19.

V usage is TRBV5-4 and J usage is TRBJ2-2; TRBD2 is a possible D gene (6 bases). Germline assignment: CDR1 SGHNT and CDR2 YYREEE (reference sequence). The CDR3 runs 18 residues. Trimming removed 4 bases at V and 0 bases at J, with 19 bases between. CDR3 coding DNA: TGTGCCAGCAGCCCCCACCCCGGGCGGGGCGCGAACACCGGGGAGCTGTTTTTT. This gives the protein CASSPHPGRGANTGELFF.

The chain uses TRBV18 and TRBJ2-5; D call uncertain. Trimming stripped 3 bases from V and 5 bases from J, with 16 bases between. There are 15 residues in the CDR3. Germline V gene lookup returns CDR1 KGHSH and CDR2 LQKENI. CDR3 loop: CASSPNSAAEETQYF. In DNA form, the CDR3 reads TGTGCCAGCTCACCGAATAGTGCGGCCGAGGAGACCCAGTACTTC.

The chain recombines TRBV10-1 with TRBJ2-2, with TRBD1 matching over 7 bases. After removal of 8 bases from V and 5 bases from J, the junction contained 2 bases not matched to a gene. CDR1 is WNHNN and CDR2 is SYGVQD in the germline V gene (reference sequence). The CDR3 has 12 residues. Here the CDR3 reads CASGRGTGELFF. CDR3 bases: TGCGCCAGCGGCAGGGGGACCGGGGAGCTGTTTTTT.

CDR3 protein: CASSRVNTEAFF. CDR3 nucleotides: TGTGCCAGCAGCAGAGTGAACACTGAAGCTTTCTTT. This rearrangement joins TRBV7-9 to TRBJ1-1; D is unresolved. CDR1 SEHNR and CDR2 FQNEAQ come from the germline V gene (reference sequence). The CDR3 consists of 12 residues. The germline V and J ends were trimmed by 5 bases and 0 bases, with 4 bases remaining between them.

The chain has TRBV9 and TRBJ1-5; D not certain. The CDR3 covers 13 residues. Germline-derived CDR1 and CDR2 are SGDLS and YYNGEE. V dropped 2 bases and J dropped 4 bases, with 7 bases sitting between them. The CDR3 region is CASSVGWNQPQHF. The CDR3 coding sequence is TGTGCCAGCAGCGTCGGGTGGAATCAGCCCCAGCATTTT.

In DNA, the CDR3 is TGTGCCAGCAGTGACAGGGGGCGCGGCTACACCTTC. Protein sequence: CASSDRGRGYTF. The chain combines TRBV6-1 with TRBJ1-2; 8 nucleotides line up with TRBD1. V shed 3 bases, J shed 8 bases, and the junction held 2 bases outside the gene matches. The CDR3 sequence is 12 residues long. The V gene's germline CDR1 is MNHNS and CDR2 SASEGT.